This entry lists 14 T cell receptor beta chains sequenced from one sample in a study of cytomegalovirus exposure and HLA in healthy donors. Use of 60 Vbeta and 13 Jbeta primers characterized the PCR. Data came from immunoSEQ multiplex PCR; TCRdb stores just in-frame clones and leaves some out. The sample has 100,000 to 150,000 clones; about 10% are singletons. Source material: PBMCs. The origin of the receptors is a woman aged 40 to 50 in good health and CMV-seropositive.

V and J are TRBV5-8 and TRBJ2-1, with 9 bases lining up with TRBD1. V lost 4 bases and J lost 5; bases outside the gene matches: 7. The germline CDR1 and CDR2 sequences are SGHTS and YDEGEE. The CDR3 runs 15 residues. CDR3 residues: CASSNRQGGDNEQFF. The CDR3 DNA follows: TGTGCCAGCAGCAACCGACAGGGGGGGGACAATGAGCAGTTCTTC.

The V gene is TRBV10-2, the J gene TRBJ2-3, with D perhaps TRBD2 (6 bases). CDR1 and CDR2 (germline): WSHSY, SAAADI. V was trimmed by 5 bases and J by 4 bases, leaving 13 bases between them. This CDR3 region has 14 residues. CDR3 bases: TGCGCCAGCAGTCCAACTAGCAGGGCAGATACGCAGTATTTT. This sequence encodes CASSPTSRADTQYF.

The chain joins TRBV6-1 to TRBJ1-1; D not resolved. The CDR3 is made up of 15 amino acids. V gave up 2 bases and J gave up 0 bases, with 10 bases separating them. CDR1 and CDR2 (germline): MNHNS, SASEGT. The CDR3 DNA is TGTGCCAGCAGTGAACTGGGAGAAGTGAACACTGAAGCTTTCTTT. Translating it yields CASSELGEVNTEAFF.

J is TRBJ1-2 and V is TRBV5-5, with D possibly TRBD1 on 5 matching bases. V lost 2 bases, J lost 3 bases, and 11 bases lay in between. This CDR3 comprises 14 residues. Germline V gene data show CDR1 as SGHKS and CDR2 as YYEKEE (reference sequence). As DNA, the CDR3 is TGTGCCAGCAGCTTCCCACAGGAGTACTATGGCTACACCTTC. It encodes CASSFPQEYYGYTF.

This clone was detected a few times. DNA of the CDR3: TGCGCCAGCAGCTTTGGAGAACACGGGGAGCTGTTTTTT. This gives the protein CASSFGEHGELFF. The chain couples TRBV5-1 to TRBJ2-2; D not resolved. V was pared by 2 bases and J by 7 bases, with 9 bases between. CDR3 length: 13 amino acids. CDR1 and CDR2 (germline): SGHRS, YFSETQ.

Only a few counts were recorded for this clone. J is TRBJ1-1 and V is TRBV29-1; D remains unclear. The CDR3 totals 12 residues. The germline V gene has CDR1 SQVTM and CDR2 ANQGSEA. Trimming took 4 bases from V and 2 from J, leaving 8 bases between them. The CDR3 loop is CSVGQANTEAFF. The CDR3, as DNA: TGCAGCGTTGGTCAGGCTAACACTGAAGCTTTCTTT.

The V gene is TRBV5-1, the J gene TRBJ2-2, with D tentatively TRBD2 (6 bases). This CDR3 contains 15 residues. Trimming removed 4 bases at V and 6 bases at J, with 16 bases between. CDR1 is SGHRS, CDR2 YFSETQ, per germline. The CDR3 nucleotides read TGCGCCAGCAGCCGGGACTTTATTCGCGCCGGGGAGCTGTTTTTT. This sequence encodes CASSRDFIRAGELFF.

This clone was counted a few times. For the CDR3, the DNA is TGCGCCAGCAGCTGGGACAGGGATAACTATGGCTACACCTTC. It specifies CASSWDRDNYGYTF. The rearrangement uses TRBV5-1 and TRBJ1-2; 9 bases align to TRBD1. Unmatched junction bases numbered 1, after V lost 3 bases and J lost 1 base. The CDR3 is made up of 14 amino acids. Looked up from germline, CDR1 is SGHRS and CDR2 is YFSETQ.

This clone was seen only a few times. The CDR3 DNA reads as TGTGCCAGTAGTATCCCGATCGGGACAGGGGGTTCGAACTATGGCTACACCTTC. Protein: CASSIPIGTGGSNYGYTF. J is TRBJ1-2 and V is TRBV19, with 11 nucleotides matching TRBD1. The J segment lost 2 bases and the V segment lost 3 bases, leaving 11 bases of the junction unmatched. This CDR3 region has 18 residues. CDR1 and CDR2 (germline): LNHDA, SQIVND (reference sequence).

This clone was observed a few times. The chain's CDR3 is CSVYDRGFTDTQYF. The DNA of the CDR3 is TGCAGCGTTTATGACAGGGGGTTCACAGATACGCAGTATTTT. The rearrangement joins TRBV29-1 to TRBJ2-3; 9 bases are shared with TRBD1. The CDR3 has 14 residues. Germline V gene sequence: CDR1 SQVTM, CDR2 ANQGSEA. Germline trimming cut 5 bases from V and 2 bases from J; bases unmatched to any gene: 5.

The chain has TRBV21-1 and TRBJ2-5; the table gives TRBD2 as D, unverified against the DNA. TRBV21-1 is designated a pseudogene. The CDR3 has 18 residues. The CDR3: CASGIARTSGGRSETQYF. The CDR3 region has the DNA TGTGCCAGCGGGATAGCTAGGACTAGCGGGGGGCGGTCGGAGACCCAGTACTTC.

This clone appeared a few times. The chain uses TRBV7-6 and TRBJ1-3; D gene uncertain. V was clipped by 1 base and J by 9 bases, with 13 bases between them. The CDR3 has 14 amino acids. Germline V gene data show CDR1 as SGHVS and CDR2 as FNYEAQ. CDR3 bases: TGTGCCAGCAGCTTAGGGGCCCACGATGGCACCATATATTTT. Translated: CASSLGAHDGTIYF. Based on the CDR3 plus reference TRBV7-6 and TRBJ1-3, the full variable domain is GAGVSQSPRYKVTKRGQDVALRCDPISGHVSLYWYRQALGQGPEFLTYFNYEAQQDKSGLPNDRFSAERPEGSISTLTIQRTEQRDSAMYRCASSLGAHDGTIYFGEGSWLTVV.

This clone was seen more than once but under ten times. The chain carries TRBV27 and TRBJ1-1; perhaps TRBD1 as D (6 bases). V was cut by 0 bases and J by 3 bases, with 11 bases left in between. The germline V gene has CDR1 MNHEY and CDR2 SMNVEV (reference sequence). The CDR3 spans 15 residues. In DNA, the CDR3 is TGTGCCAGCAGTTTATCGAGGGGGGGGTACACTGAAGCTTTCTTT. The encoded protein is CASSLSRGGYTEAFF.

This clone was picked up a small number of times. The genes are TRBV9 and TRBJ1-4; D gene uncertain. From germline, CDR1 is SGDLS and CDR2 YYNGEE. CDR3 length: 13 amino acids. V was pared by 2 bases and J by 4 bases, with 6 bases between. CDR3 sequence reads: CASSVTRNEKLFF. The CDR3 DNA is TGTGCCAGCAGCGTTACGCGTAATGAAAAACTGTTTTTT.